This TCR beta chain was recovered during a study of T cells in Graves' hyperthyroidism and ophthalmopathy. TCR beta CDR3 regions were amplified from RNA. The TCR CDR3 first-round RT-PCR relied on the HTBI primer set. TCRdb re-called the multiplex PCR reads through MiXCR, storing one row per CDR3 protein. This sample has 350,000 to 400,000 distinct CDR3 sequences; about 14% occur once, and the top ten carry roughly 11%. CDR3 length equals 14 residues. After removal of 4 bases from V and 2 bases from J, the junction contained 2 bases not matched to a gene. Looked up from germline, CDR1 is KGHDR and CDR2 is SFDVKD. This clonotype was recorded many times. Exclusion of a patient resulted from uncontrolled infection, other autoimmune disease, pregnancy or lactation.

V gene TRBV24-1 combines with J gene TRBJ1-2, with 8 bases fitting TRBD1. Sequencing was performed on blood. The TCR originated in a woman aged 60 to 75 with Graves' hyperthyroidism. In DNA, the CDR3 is TGTGCCACCAGTGAGAGGACAGGGAACTATGGCTACACCTTC. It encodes CATSERTGNYGYTF.